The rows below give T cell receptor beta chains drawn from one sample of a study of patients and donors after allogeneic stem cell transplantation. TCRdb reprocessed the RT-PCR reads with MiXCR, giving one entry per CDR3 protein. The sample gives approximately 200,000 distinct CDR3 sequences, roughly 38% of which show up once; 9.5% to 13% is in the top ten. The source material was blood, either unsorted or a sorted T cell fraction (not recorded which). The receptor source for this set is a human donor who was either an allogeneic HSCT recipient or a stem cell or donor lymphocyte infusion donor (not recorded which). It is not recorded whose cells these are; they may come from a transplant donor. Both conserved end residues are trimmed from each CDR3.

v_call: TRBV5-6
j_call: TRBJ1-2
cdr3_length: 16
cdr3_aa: ASSLNAGTGILNYGYT

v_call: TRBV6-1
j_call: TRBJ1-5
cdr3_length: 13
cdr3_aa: ASRKGTVDNQPQH

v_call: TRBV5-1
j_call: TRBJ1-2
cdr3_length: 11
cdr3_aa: ASSTGQDYGYT

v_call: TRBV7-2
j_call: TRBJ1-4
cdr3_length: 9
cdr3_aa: ASSVGEKLF

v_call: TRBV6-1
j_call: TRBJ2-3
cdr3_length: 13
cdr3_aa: ASSVLAGSTDTQY

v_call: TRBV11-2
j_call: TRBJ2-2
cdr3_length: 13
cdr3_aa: ASSPPGALTGELF

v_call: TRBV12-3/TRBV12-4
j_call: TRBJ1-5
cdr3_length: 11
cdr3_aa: ASSPDRAQPQH

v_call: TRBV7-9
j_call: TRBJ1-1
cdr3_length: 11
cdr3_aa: ASSLEENTEAF

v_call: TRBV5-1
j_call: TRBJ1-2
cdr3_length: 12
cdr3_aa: ASSIDRVVYGYT

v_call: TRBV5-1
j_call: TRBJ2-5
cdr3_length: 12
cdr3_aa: ASTPGGQGETQY

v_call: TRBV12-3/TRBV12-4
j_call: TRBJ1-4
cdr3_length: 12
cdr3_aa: ASSLQDGGEKLF

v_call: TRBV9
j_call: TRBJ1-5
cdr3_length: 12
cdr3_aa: ASSEGTVSQPQH

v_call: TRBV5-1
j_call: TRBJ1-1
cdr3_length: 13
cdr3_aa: ASSPGQTLGTEAF

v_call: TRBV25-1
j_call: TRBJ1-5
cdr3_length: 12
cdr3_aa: ASSETGLGQPQH

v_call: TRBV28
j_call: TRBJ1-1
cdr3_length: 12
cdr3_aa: ASSLRQAWGEAF

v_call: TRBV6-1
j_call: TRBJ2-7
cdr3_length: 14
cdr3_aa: ASSEIAGTGVYEQY

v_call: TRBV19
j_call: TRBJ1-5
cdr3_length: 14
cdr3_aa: ASSKLELTVNQPQH

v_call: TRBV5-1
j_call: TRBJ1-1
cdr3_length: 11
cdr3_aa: ASSLQGGTEAF

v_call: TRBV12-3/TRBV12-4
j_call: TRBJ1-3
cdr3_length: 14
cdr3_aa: ASSLSGASSGNTIY

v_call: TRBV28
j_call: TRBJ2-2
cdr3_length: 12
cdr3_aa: ASSLLSGGGELF

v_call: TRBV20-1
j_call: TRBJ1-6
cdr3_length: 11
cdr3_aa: SARHNMDSPLH

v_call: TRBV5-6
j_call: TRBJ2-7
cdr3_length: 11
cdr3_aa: ASSLSWSYEQY

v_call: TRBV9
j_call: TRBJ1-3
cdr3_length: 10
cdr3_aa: ASSVDGNTIY

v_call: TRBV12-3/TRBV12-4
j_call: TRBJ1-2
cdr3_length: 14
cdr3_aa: ASSLGEGAGNYGYT

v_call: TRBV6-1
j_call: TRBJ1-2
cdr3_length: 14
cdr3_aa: ASSEDPTGTPYGYT

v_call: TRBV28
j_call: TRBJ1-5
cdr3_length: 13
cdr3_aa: ASQPRGASNQPQH

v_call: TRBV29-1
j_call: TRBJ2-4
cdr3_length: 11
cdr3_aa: SVEDLPKNIQY

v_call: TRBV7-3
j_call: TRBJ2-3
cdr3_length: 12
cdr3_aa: ASSLVGAPDTQY

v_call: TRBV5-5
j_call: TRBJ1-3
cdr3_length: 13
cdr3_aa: ASSLEAYSGNTIY

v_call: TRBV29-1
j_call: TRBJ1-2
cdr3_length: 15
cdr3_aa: SVERNPGRDRDHGYT

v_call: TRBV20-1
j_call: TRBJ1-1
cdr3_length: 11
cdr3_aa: SARRTTNTEAF

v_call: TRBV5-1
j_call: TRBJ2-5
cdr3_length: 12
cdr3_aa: ASSLVPAGETQY

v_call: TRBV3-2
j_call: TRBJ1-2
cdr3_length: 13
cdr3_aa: ASSQDSGGRYGYT